This T cell receptor beta chain originates from a study of blood T cell repertoires in COVID-19. Study-wide background: Sites across the United States, Italy and Spain contributed samples from acute and convalescent COVID-19. Sources were T cells, B-cell-depleted T cells, or PBMCs; the material itself was cDNA or gDNA.

In the original processing: Researchers report that nucleated cell counts were estimated from reference gene primer amplification. TCRdb's copy holds only in-frame clones and misses some; the assay was immunoSEQ multiplex PCR. V and J calls and clone size are copied from that table; D and trimming were computed from the DNA. The sample has 75,000 to 95,000 clones, less than 85% seen once; the top ten hold about 5.4%. The CDR3 is 15 amino acids. From germline, CDR1 is MNHEY and CDR2 SMNVEV (reference sequence). V was cut by 6 bases and J by 1 base, with 16 bases left in between. In its sample, this clone was seen a few times.

This chain connects TRBV27 to TRBJ2-7; D not certain. This receptor was obtained from a woman at least 80 years old with active or convalescent COVID-19. Sequenced: peripheral blood. CDR3 DNA: TGTGCCAGCAGACCTACAGAAGCCAGGTCCTACGAGCAGTACTTC. As protein: CASRPTEARSYEQYF.